The next 10 T cell receptor beta chains were all read from a single sample in a study of control samples from healthy donors and cancer patients. Sequenced by immunoSEQ multiplex PCR; TCRdb stores in-frame clones only, minus some. The sample comprises about 160,000 clones, approximately 94% of which are singletons, and 14% rests with the top ten. Material: PBMCs. The origin of the receptors is a man aged 55 to 69 with colorectal cancer.

The chain is built from TRBV27 and TRBJ2-7, with a possible D match to TRBD2 (6 bases). Trimming pared 2 bases from V and 0 bases from J, leaving 17 bases between. The CDR3 has 17 residues. Germline CDR1 MNHEY, CDR2 SMNVEV (reference sequence). Written as DNA, the CDR3 is TGTGCCAGCAGTTTAGAAAGCGGGCTAACGAACTCCTACGAGCAGTACTTC. Protein sequence: CASSLESGLTNSYEQYF.

V is TRBV28 and J is TRBJ1-5; D remains unclear. CDR1 and CDR2 from the germline V gene are MDHEN and SYDVKM. Trimming took off 7 bases at V and 1 base at J, with 11 bases between the two ends. This CDR3 has 14 residues. The chain's CDR3 is CASIAPGSNQPQHF. In DNA, the CDR3 is TGTGCCAGCATCGCGCCAGGCAGCAATCAGCCCCAGCATTTT.

The J gene is TRBJ2-7, the V gene TRBV5-6, with 8 bases matching TRBD1. Per the germline V gene, CDR1 is SGHDT and CDR2 is YYEEEE. Trimming took 5 bases from V and 1 from J; bases not matched to a gene: 8. The CDR3 loop spans 15 amino acids. The CDR3 here is CASSGGTGPSYEQYF. The CDR3 DNA sequence: TGTGCCAGCAGTGGGGGGACAGGCCCGTCCTACGAGCAGTACTTC. The whole variable domain, filled in from reference TRBV5-6 and TRBJ2-7, reads DAGVTQSPTHLIKTRGQQVTLRCSPKSGHDTVSWYQQALGQGPQFIFQYYEEEERQRGNFPDRFSGHQFPNYSSELNVNALLLGDSALYLCASSGGTGPSYEQYFGPGTRLTVT.

V and J are TRBV18 and TRBJ2-5; 8 nucleotides match TRBD1. Germline V gene data show CDR1 as KGHSH and CDR2 as LQKENI. The CDR3 is 14 residues long. Unmatched junction bases numbered 2, after V lost 4 bases and J lost 1 base. DNA of the CDR3: TGTGCCAGCTCACAAGGGACAGGCCAAGAGACCCAGTACTTC. Translation gives CASSQGTGQETQYF.

This clone was recorded only once. This chain links TRBV4-1 with TRBJ2-5; 10 bases are a match to TRBD2. Germline V gene sequence: CDR1 MGHRA, CDR2 YSYEKL. V trimming: 0 bases; J trimming: 0 bases; junction bases outside the gene matches: 13. The CDR3 has 20 amino acids. CDR3 in amino acids: CASSQDVRLAGVNDQETQYF. DNA of the CDR3: TGCGCCAGCAGCCAAGATGTCCGACTAGCGGGCGTTAATGACCAAGAGACCCAGTACTTC.

This chain uses TRBV3-1 (or the pseudogene TRBV3-2) with TRBJ1-5; no definite D call. Germline CDR1 is LGHDT and CDR2 is YNNKEL (reference sequence). Trimming left V 4 bases short and J 1 base short, with 11 bases between. This CDR3 spans 15 amino acids. DNA of the CDR3: TGTGCCAGCAGCCGCACGTACGGGAGCAATCAGCCCCAGCATTTT. This translates into CASSRTYGSNQPQHF.

The V gene is TRBV5-1, the J gene TRBJ1-1; possibly TRBD1 for D (5 bases). Germline V CDR1 and CDR2: SGHRS, YFSETQ. V was cut by 0 bases and J by 4 bases, with 13 bases left in between. The CDR3 length is 15 residues. Here the CDR3 reads CASSLDRGRITEAFF. In DNA, the CDR3 is TGCGCCAGCAGCTTGGATCGGGGGAGGATCACTGAAGCTTTCTTT.

The gene calls are TRBV24-1 and TRBJ2-3; either TRBD1 or TRBD2 may fit D (6 bases each). The CDR3 is made up of 13 amino acids. Trimming took off 4 bases at V and 9 bases at J, with 13 bases between the two ends. Germline V CDR1 and CDR2: KGHDR, SFDVKD. CDR3: CATSEIEGGTQYF. The CDR3 DNA is TGTGCCACCAGTGAGATAGAGGGGGGCACGCAGTATTTT.

This chain uses TRBV19 with TRBJ2-7, with 12 positions matching TRBD1. The CDR3 spans 16 residues. Trimming removed 0 bases from V and 4 bases from J; junction bases left unmatched: 4. Germline values: CDR1 LNHDA, CDR2 SQIVND (reference sequence). The CDR3 sequence: CASSIDPGQGAYEQYF. The DNA of the CDR3 is TGTGCCAGTAGTATAGACCCGGGACAGGGGGCTTACGAGCAGTACTTC. The complete variable domain, with remaining parts taken from reference TRBV19 and TRBJ2-7, reads DGGITQSPKYLFRKEGQNVTLSCEQNLNHDAMYWYRQDPGQGLRLIYYSQIVNDFQKGDIAEGYSVSREKKESFPLTVTSAQKNPTAFYLCASSIDPGQGAYEQYFGPGTRLTVT.

The rearrangement uses TRBV29-1 and TRBJ1-1, with a tentative D call TRBD1 (5 bases). Trimming pared 4 bases from V and 0 bases from J, leaving 9 bases between. The CDR3 is made up of 13 amino acids. Per the germline V gene, CDR1 is SQVTM and CDR2 is ANQGSEA. For the CDR3, the DNA is TGCAGCGTTGTTCAGGGCATGAACACTGAAGCTTTCTTT. It is translated as CSVVQGMNTEAFF. The full variable domain, completed using reference TRBV29-1 and TRBJ1-1, is SAVISQKPSRDICQRGTSLTIQCQVDSQVTMMFWYRQQPGQSLTLIATANQGSEATYESGFVIDKFPISRPNLTFSTLTVSNMSPEDSSIYLCSVVQGMNTEAFFGQGTRLTVV.